The rows below give T cell receptor beta chains drawn from one sample of a study of OX40 agonist ivuxolimab in advanced cancers. Sequencing was performed with immunoSEQ multiplex PCR; in TCRdb, only in-frame clones are kept and a portion is missing. In the table there are about 61,000 clones, about four fifths of which are singletons. The sequencing here drew on CD4+ or CD8+ T cells sorted from blood, taken in a trial of the OX40 agonist ivuxolimab. Every receptor here comes from an adult with an advanced solid tumor such as melanoma, head and neck, liver or kidney cancer. Each CDR3 is given with its conserved first and last residue. The D gene is left open where the match is weak. Clone size is shown for a subset of rows, as once, few, many or a class of expanded clone.

.	TRBV29-1	.	TRBJ2-7	CSVGPGTTSMGEQYF	TGCAGCGTGGGACCCGGGACGACCTCCATGGGGGAGCAGTACTTC
.	TRBV2	.	TRBJ2-3	CASERGFTDTQYF	TGTGCCAGCGAGAGGGGCTTCACAGATACGCAGTATTTT
TRBD1	TRBV6-1	once	TRBJ1-5	CASSELTGFDNQPQHF	TGTGCCAGCAGTGAGTTGACAGGGTTTGACAATCAGCCCCAGCATTTT
.	TRBV5-6	.	TRBJ2-1	CASSLEYAEQFF	TGTGCCAGCAGCTTGGAGTACGCTGAGCAGTTCTTC
.	TRBV2	few	TRBJ2-3	CASSELTMSTDTQYF	TGTGCCAGCAGTGAATTAACGATGAGCACAGATACGCAGTATTTT
TRBD1	TRBV5-1	.	TRBJ2-2	CASSEGQVNTGELFF	TGCGCCAGCAGCGAGGGACAGGTGAACACCGGGGAGCTGTTTTTT
.	TRBV2	once	TRBJ2-7	CASSKAPEYEQYF	TGTGCCAGCAGTAAAGCCCCCGAATACGAGCAGTACTTC
TRBD1	TRBV6-1	.	TRBJ2-7	CASSVAGTGTYEQYF	TGTGCCAGCAGTGTGGCCGGGACAGGGACCTACGAGCAGTACTTC
.	TRBV28	.	TRBJ1-4	CASRPTATNEKLFF	TGTGCCAGCAGACCGACGGCAACTAATGAAAAACTGTTTTTT
.	TRBV18	.	TRBJ2-3	CASSPPSRLDTQYF	TGTGCCAGCTCACCACCTAGCCGATTAGATACGCAGTATTTT
.	TRBV27	.	TRBJ1-6	CASSLGLHSPLHF	TGTGCCAGCAGTTTGGGTCTGCATTCACCCCTCCACTTT
.	TRBV29-1	few	TRBJ1-1	CSVAWHNTEAFF	TGCAGCGTTGCCTGGCATAACACTGAAGCTTTCTTT
.	TRBV6-5	.	TRBJ2-1	CASSYSGQVYNEQFF	TGTGCCAGCAGTTACTCGGGGCAGGTCTACAATGAGCAGTTCTTC
.	TRBV9	.	TRBJ1-1	CASSSKGGPNTEAFF	TGTGCCAGCAGCTCGAAAGGGGGGCCGAACACTGAAGCTTTCTTT
.	TRBV6-1	.	TRBJ1-1	CASSDRRVRRKAMNTEAFF	TGTGCCAGCAGTGATCGTCGGGTGAGGAGAAAAGCGATGAACACTGAAGCTTTCTTT
.	TRBV5-6	.	TRBJ1-6	CASQNPRARNSPLHF	TGTGCCAGCCAAAACCCCAGGGCCAGGAATTCACCCCTCCACTTT
.	TRBV21-1	.	TRBJ2-5	CASSKDLAGGPTETQYF	TGTGCCAGCAGCAAAGACCTAGCGGGGGGTCCTACGGAGACCCAGTACTTC
.	TRBV20-1	.	TRBJ2-1	CSARVYTEQFF	TGCAGTGCTAGAGTGTATACTGAGCAGTTCTTC
.	TRBV5-1	.	TRBJ2-1	CASSPEGPHNYNEQFF	TGCGCCAGCAGTCCAGAGGGACCGCACAATTACAATGAGCAGTTCTTC
.	TRBV18	.	TRBJ1-4	CASSPLNGGGNEKLFF	TGTGCCAGCTCACCACTAAACGGGGGTGGAAATGAAAAACTGTTTTTT
.	TRBV27	.	TRBJ1-2	CASSSYRAGYTF	TGTGCCAGCAGTTCGTACAGGGCTGGCTACACCTTC
.	TRBV12-5	.	TRBJ2-2	CASGLQLGGELFF	TGTGCTAGTGGTCTCCAGCTCGGGGGGGAGCTGTTTTTT
.	TRBV5-1	.	TRBJ2-2	CASSLEATGELFF	TGCGCCAGCAGCTTGGAAGCCACCGGGGAGCTGTTTTTT
.	TRBV15	.	TRBJ1-4	CATSRLGGSPEKLFF	TGTGCCACCAGCAGATTGGGGGGGTCCCCTGAAAAACTGTTTTTT
.	TRBV11-3	.	TRBJ1-4	CASSLEGGTVNEKLFF	TGTGCCAGCAGCTTAGAGGGTGGGACCGTGAATGAAAAACTGTTTTTT
TRBD2	TRBV11-3	.	TRBJ2-5	CASSPPSGTSGRNQETQYF	TGTGCCAGCAGCCCCCCCAGCGGGACTAGCGGGAGAAACCAAGAGACCCAGTACTTC
.	TRBV7-8	.	TRBJ2-3	CASSLGPTRLTDTQYF	TGTGCCAGCAGCTTAGGGCCTACTAGACTCACAGATACGCAGTATTTT
TRBD2	TRBV11-2	few	TRBJ2-1	CASSLGHGGNEQFF	TGTGCCAGCAGCTTAGGACACGGGGGGAATGAGCAGTTCTTC
TRBD1	TRBV19	.	TRBJ1-1	CASSRDQGGLAEAFF	TGTGCCAGTAGTAGAGATCAGGGGGGCCTCGCTGAAGCTTTCTTT
TRBD2	TRBV7-2	.	TRBJ2-3	CASSFSGGHADTQYF	TGTGCCAGCAGCTTTTCGGGGGGGCACGCAGATACGCAGTATTTT
.	TRBV14	.	TRBJ1-4	CASSQAGAKAGKLFF	TGTGCCAGCAGCCAGGCGGGGGCTAAAGCGGGAAAACTGTTTTTT
.	TRBV6-5	.	TRBJ2-7	CASRQGKGSYEQYF	TGTGCCAGCAGGCAGGGTAAGGGGTCCTACGAGCAGTACTTC
.	TRBV2	few	TRBJ1-6	CASSAAGGSPLHF	TGTGCCAGCAGTGCTGCGGGCGGCTCACCCCTCCACTTT
.	TRBV6-5	.	TRBJ1-5	CASSYSRGDRQPQHF	TGTGCCAGCAGTTACTCAAGAGGGGATCGTCAGCCCCAGCATTTT
.	TRBV21-1	.	TRBJ2-7	CASSLYEQYF	TGTGCCAGCAGCCTCTACGAGCAGTACTTC
.	TRBV6-6	.	TRBJ1-5	CASTNSNQPQHF	TGTGCCAGCACAAATAGCAATCAGCCCCAGCATTTT
.	TRBV6-5	.	TRBJ2-5	CASWAVKGETQYF	TGTGCCAGCTGGGCCGTAAAAGGCGAGACCCAGTACTTC
TRBD1	TRBV7-9	few	TRBJ1-2	CASSRTAQGAVGYTF	TGTGCCAGCAGCCGTACCGCCCAGGGGGCAGTTGGCTACACCTTC
.	TRBV29-1	.	TRBJ1-1	CSVLDRNTEAFF	TGCAGCGTTCTGGACAGGAACACTGAAGCTTTCTTT
TRBD1	TRBV6-5	once	TRBJ2-7	CASSRLQGSYEQYF	TGTGCCAGCAGCCGCCTACAGGGGTCCTACGAGCAGTACTTC
.	TRBV18	.	TRBJ1-1	CASSPQGSNTEAFF	TGTGCCAGCTCACCACAAGGCTCAAACACTGAAGCTTTCTTT
TRBD2	TRBV10-3	once	TRBJ2-7	CAISETPTSGGVEQYF	TGTGCCATCAGTGAGACCCCGACTAGCGGGGGGGTAGAGCAGTACTTC
TRBD1	TRBV29-1	.	TRBJ1-2	CSVEPGQGVGYTF	TGCAGCGTTGAACCAGGACAGGGAGTTGGCTACACCTTC
TRBD1	TRBV6-1	once	TRBJ2-7	CASTKPGQGGYEQYF	TGTGCCAGCACCAAGCCGGGACAGGGTGGCTACGAGCAGTACTTC
.	TRBV5-1	.	TRBJ2-7	CASSRNTDRKASYEQYF	TGCGCCAGCAGCCGAAACACGGACAGAAAAGCATCCTACGAGCAGTACTTC
.	TRBV2	few	TRBJ1-1	CASSEWDVAFF	TGTGCCAGCAGTGAATGGGACGTCGCTTTCTTT
.	TRBV30	.	TRBJ1-1	CAWSLDRLEAFF	TGTGCCTGGAGTCTAGACAGATTAGAAGCTTTCTTT
.	TRBV11-2	.	TRBJ2-5	CASSLNSQETQYF	TGTGCCAGCAGCTTAAATAGTCAAGAGACCCAGTACTTC
.	TRBV10-3	.	TRBJ2-2	CAIESPSANTGELFF	TGTGCCATCGAGAGCCCCTCCGCGAACACCGGGGAGCTGTTTTTT
.	TRBV28	.	TRBJ1-2	CASSPLGGANYGYTF	TGTGCCAGCAGTCCCCTGGGGGGAGCAAACTATGGCTACACCTTC
TRBD1	TRBV19	once	TRBJ1-4	CASTEQTGENEKLFF	TGTGCCAGTACCGAGCAGACAGGGGAAAATGAAAAACTGTTTTTT
TRBD2	TRBV11-3	.	TRBJ2-5	CASAGLAEETQYF	TGTGCCAGCGCAGGACTAGCGGAAGAGACCCAGTACTTC
.	TRBV11-3	.	TRBJ2-4	CASSFSTGVLAKNIQYF	TGTGCCAGCAGCTTCTCAACTGGGGTTCTAGCCAAAAACATTCAGTACTTC
.	TRBV9	.	TRBJ1-2	CASSGTARYGYTF	TGTGCCAGCAGCGGGACAGCAAGATATGGCTACACCTTC
.	TRBV27	.	TRBJ1-5	CASSFTGGGNQPQHF	TGTGCCAGCAGTTTTACGGGGGGCGGAAATCAGCCCCAGCATTTT
TRBD1	TRBV9	.	TRBJ1-3	CASSVEGTGGHTIYF	TGTGCCAGCAGCGTAGAGGGGACAGGGGGACACACCATATATTTT
TRBD1	TRBV7-6	once	TRBJ1-3	CASSLRQGASSGNTIYF	TGTGCCAGCAGCCTCCGACAGGGGGCCAGCTCTGGAAACACCATATATTTT
.	TRBV5-4	.	TRBJ2-5	CASSRPDSLQETQYF	TGTGCCAGCAGCCGACCCGACAGTTTACAAGAGACCCAGTACTTC
.	TRBV14	.	TRBJ1-6	CASSQADRINSPLHF	TGTGCCAGCAGCCAAGCCGACAGGATCAATTCACCCCTCCACTTT